The 18 T cell receptor beta chains presented below share a single source sample, sequenced in a study of T cell responses to AZD1222 COVID-19 vaccine. Clones were read by immunoSEQ multiplex PCR, and TCRdb kept only the in-frame ones, dropping some. The data show some 140,000 clones, with more than 85% seen just once and approximately 0.85% held by the top ten. The sequencing used peripheral blood, collected on day 0 of AZD1222 vaccination. These receptors all come from an adult in good health.

The rearrangement uses TRBV27 and TRBJ2-7; no clear D. The CDR3 runs 13 residues. Germline V gene lookup returns CDR1 MNHEY and CDR2 SMNVEV (reference sequence). V was pared by 2 bases and J by 6 bases, with 11 bases between. CDR3 sequence: CASSLPNSPEQYF. The CDR3 region has the DNA TGTGCCAGCAGTTTACCTAACTCCCCCGAGCAGTACTTC.

V and J are TRBV20-1 and TRBJ1-3; no definite D call. Trimming removed 3 bases from V and 1 base from J, with 7 bases in between. The CDR3 extends over 13 amino acids. Per germline, CDR1 DFQATT and CDR2 SNEGSKA (reference sequence). CDR3 amino acids: CSASRTSGNTIYF. Written as DNA, the CDR3 is TGCAGTGCTAGTAGAACATCTGGAAACACCATATATTTT.

On this clone itself: Other DNA sequences in the sample encode the same CDR3. The chain links TRBV11-3 to TRBJ1-1, with a possible D match to TRBD1 (5 bases). Germline CDR1 SGHNT, CDR2 YENEEA. The CDR3 covers 13 residues. Trimming took 1 base from V and 3 from J, leaving 6 bases between them. The CDR3, as DNA: TGTGCCAGCAGCTTAGGAGGGGACACTGAAGCTTTCTTT. Translation gives CASSLGGDTEAFF.

The chain has TRBV11-2 and TRBJ1-2; TRBD1 aligns across 8 bases. Unmatched junction bases numbered 8, after V lost 5 bases and J lost 6 bases. CDR1 is SGHAT, CDR2 FQNNGV, per germline. The CDR3 has 14 amino acids. The CDR3, as DNA: TGTGCCAGCAGCCGGTTGGGACAGGCACATGGCTACACCTTC. It is translated as CASSRLGQAHGYTF.

The chain links TRBV7-9 to TRBJ2-7; D ambiguous. The CDR3 consists of 12 residues. V lost 1 base, J lost 6 bases, and 7 bases lay in between. Germline V gene data show CDR1 as SEHNR and CDR2 as FQNEAQ (reference sequence). The CDR3 protein is CASSLGATEQYF. CDR3 nucleotides: TGTGCCAGCAGCTTAGGGGCGACCGAGCAGTACTTC.

The chain couples TRBV25-1 to TRBJ1-2; unclear D gene. CDR3 size: 11 residues. Looked up from germline, CDR1 is MGHDK and CDR2 is SYGVNS. Trimming took 4 bases from V and 7 from J, leaving 7 bases between them. DNA for the CDR3: TGTGCCAGCAGTGTATCATCTGGCTACACCTTC. Its protein product is CASSVSSGYTF.

The chain joins TRBV20-1 to TRBJ2-7; 8 nucleotides line up with TRBD2. The CDR3 covers 16 residues. The V segment lost 3 bases and the J segment 4 bases; nucleotides outside the gene matches: 14. Germline V gene lookup returns CDR1 DFQATT and CDR2 SNEGSKA (reference sequence). The CDR3 loop is CSASSSGRGGRYEQYF. In DNA, the CDR3 is TGCAGTGCTAGTTCCAGCGGACGGGGGGGCCGGTACGAGCAGTACTTC.

The table lists this clone with a count of one. This rearrangement joins TRBV6-5 to TRBJ2-1; tentatively, D is TRBD2 (6 bases). V was pared by 5 bases and J by 0 bases, with 11 bases between. The CDR3 totals 15 residues. Per the germline V gene, CDR1 is MNHEY and CDR2 is SVGAGI. The CDR3 here is CASSRDLSSYNEQFF. The CDR3 region has the DNA TGTGCCAGCAGTCGGGACTTGAGCTCCTACAATGAGCAGTTCTTC.

The V gene is TRBV7-3, the J gene TRBJ1-2; tentatively, D is TRBD1 (6 bases). This CDR3 has 16 residues. V lost 2 bases to trimming and J lost 4 bases, with 17 bases between them. Germline CDR1 is SGHTA and CDR2 is FQGTGA. The CDR3: CASSLLGRGDPYGYTF. CDR3 sequence (DNA): TGTGCCAGCAGCTTATTAGGCAGGGGCGACCCCTATGGCTACACCTTC.

This clone has just one count. The V and J genes are TRBV15 and TRBJ2-5; 7 nucleotides line up with TRBD1. CDR1 and CDR2 from the germline V gene are LNHNV and YYDKDF (reference sequence). This CDR3 has 16 amino acids. V gave up 0 bases and J gave up 6 bases; unmatched junction bases: 10. CDR3 bases: TGTGCCACCAGCAGAGATCTAGGGGGCCGGATCCAGACCCAGTACTTC. It specifies CATSRDLGGRIQTQYF.

The chain recombines TRBV6-5 with TRBJ1-6, with D tentatively TRBD1 (5 bases). V was trimmed by 7 bases and J by 8 bases, leaving 15 bases between them. CDR3 length: 14 amino acids. Per germline, CDR1 MNHEY and CDR2 SVGAGI. Here the CDR3 reads CASTSWGEDSPLHF. The CDR3 bases are TGTGCCAGCACCTCTTGGGGGGAGGATTCACCCCTCCACTTT.

The chain joins TRBV6-5 to TRBJ1-6; TRBD1 aligns across 7 bases. Unmatched junction bases numbered 8, after V lost 2 bases and J lost 10 bases. The CDR3 sequence is 15 residues long. Germline CDR1 reads MNHEY; CDR2 reads SVGAGI. CDR3 protein: CASSYEGQSYSPLHF. CDR3 DNA: TGTGCCAGCAGTTACGAGGGACAGAGTTACTCACCCCTCCACTTT.

Worth noting for this clone: Because the CDR3 is missing its conserved closing phenylalanine or tryptophan, this is likely a read error. The limits of the CDR3 on the DNA are not certain, so only TCRdb's listed CDR3 is given. The chain has TRBV2 and TRBJ2-4; TRBD2 is taken as the D call from the table, unchecked against the DNA. Including both end residues, the CDR3 is 9 amino acids long. Looked up from germline, CDR1 is SNHLY and CDR2 is FYNNEI. CDR3 residues: CASSDPPST.

The chain links TRBV7-8 to TRBJ1-5, with D maybe TRBD1 (6 bases). From germline, CDR1 is SGHVS and CDR2 FQNEAQ. V lost 5 bases to trimming and J lost 4 bases, with 15 bases between them. This CDR3 spans 15 amino acids. The CDR3 bases are TGTGCCAGCAGCCACGCGGGGGGCTGGAATCAGCCCCAGCATTTT. It is translated as CASSHAGGWNQPQHF.

The V gene is TRBV19, the J gene TRBJ2-2; 12 bases are a match to TRBD2. V was clipped by 6 bases and J by 2 bases; unmatched bases: 7. The CDR3 length is 17 residues. Germline CDR1 LNHDA, CDR2 SQIVND (reference sequence). The CDR3 spells CASSSLAGGPNTGELFF. CDR3 coding DNA: TGTGCCAGTAGCTCTCTAGCGGGGGGGCCTAACACCGGGGAGCTGTTTTTT.

CDR3 sequence (DNA): TGTGCCAGCTCACTCAAAACCGGGACAGGGGACTATGGCTACACCTTC. Amino acid sequence: CASSLKTGTGDYGYTF. V and J are TRBV18 and TRBJ1-2; 10 bases fit TRBD1. The germline gives CDR1 KGHSH, CDR2 LQKENI. This CDR3 contains 16 residues. Losses at the gene ends were 4 bases for V and 3 bases for J; bases not matched to a gene: 8.

This chain joins TRBV6-1 and TRBJ1-6; the D is unclear. Trimming removed 3 bases at V and 9 bases at J, with 3 bases between. Looked up from germline, CDR1 is MNHNS and CDR2 is SASEGT. The CDR3 loop spans 11 amino acids. The CDR3 DNA follows: TGTGCCAGCAGTGATCGTTCACCCCTCCACTTT. Translating it yields CASSDRSPLHF.

V and J are TRBV27 and TRBJ2-7, with TRBD1 identical over 10 bases. This CDR3 contains 15 residues. Germline-derived CDR1 and CDR2 are MNHEY and SMNVEV (reference sequence). Trimming cost V 3 bases and J 0 bases; bases outside gene matches: 2. The CDR3, as DNA: TGTGCCAGCAGTTTCGGACAGGGGGGCTCCTACGAGCAGTACTTC. It encodes CASSFGQGGSYEQYF.